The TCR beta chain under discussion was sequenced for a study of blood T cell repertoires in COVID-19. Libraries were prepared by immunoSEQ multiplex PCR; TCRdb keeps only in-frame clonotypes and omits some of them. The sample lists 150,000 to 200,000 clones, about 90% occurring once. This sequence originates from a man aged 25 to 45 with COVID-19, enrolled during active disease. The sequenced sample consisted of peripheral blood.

The CDR3 spells CASSLDPGLAGAGEQFF. In nucleotides, the CDR3 is TGTGCCAGCAGCTTAGACCCGGGACTAGCGGGAGCGGGTGAGCAGTTCTTC. The V call is TRBV7-9, the J call TRBJ2-1; 14 bases are a match to TRBD2. CDR3 length: 17 residues. With 1 base clipped from V and 9 bases from J, the junction kept 8 bases outside the gene matches. Germline V gene sequence: CDR1 SEHNR, CDR2 FQNEAQ (reference sequence).